One sample yielded the 5 T cell receptor beta chains listed below, sequenced in a study of blood T cell repertoires in COVID-19. Clones were read by immunoSEQ multiplex PCR, and TCRdb kept only the in-frame ones, dropping some. The sample has roughly 280,000 clones, 85% to 90% seen once. The sample taken for sequencing was peripheral blood. These receptor sequences come from a man younger than 35 with active or convalescent COVID-19.

V is TRBV19 and J is TRBJ1-2; D is uncertain. The CDR3 loop spans 14 amino acids. CDR1 and CDR2 from the germline V gene are LNHDA and SQIVND (reference sequence). Trimming took 0 bases from V and 2 from J, leaving 7 bases between them. The CDR3 here is CASSIDHWNYGYTF. In DNA form, the CDR3 reads TGTGCCAGTAGTATAGATCACTGGAACTATGGCTACACCTTC.

This clone came up once. DNA for the CDR3: TGTGCCAGCAGGCGGGACGAGCAAGAGACCCAGTACTTC. Residues: CASRRDEQETQYF. The V and J genes are TRBV5-4 and TRBJ2-5; a possible D gene is TRBD2 (6 bases). Trimming stripped 5 bases from V and 2 bases from J, with 10 bases between. This CDR3 is built from 13 residues. Germline CDR1 and CDR2: SGHNT and YYREEE (reference sequence).

In its sample, this clone was seen a few times. The chain uses TRBV11-2 and TRBJ2-1, with D possibly matching TRBD2 (5 bases). This CDR3 has 13 residues. The germline CDR1 and CDR2 sequences are SGHAT and FQNNGV. The V gene lost 1 base and the J gene lost 15 bases, with 16 bases spanning the gap. The CDR3 sequence: CASSLAAAAGMFF. The DNA of the CDR3 is TGTGCCAGCAGCTTAGCAGCGGCGGCAGGAATGTTCTTC.

V is TRBV7-9 and J is TRBJ1-2; tentative D call: TRBD1 (5 bases). Germline CDR1 is SEHNR and CDR2 is FQNEAQ (reference sequence). The CDR3 loop spans 16 amino acids. V gave up 2 bases and J gave up 0 bases, with 13 bases separating them. The DNA for the CDR3 is TGTGCCAGCAGCTTATACGACAGTACCCCTAACTATGGCTACACCTTC. Translating gives CASSLYDSTPNYGYTF.

The CDR3 bases are TGTGCCAGCAGCTTAAGGACTGGCTCTGGAAACACCATATATTTT. The encoded protein is CASSLRTGSGNTIYF. This chain links TRBV5-4 with TRBJ1-3; D unresolved. Deletions cut 2 bases from V and 0 bases from J, with 9 bases between. CDR1 is SGHNT and CDR2 is YYREEE in the germline V gene (reference sequence). The CDR3 extends over 15 amino acids. Variable domain in full (rest from reference TRBV5-4 and TRBJ1-3): ETGVTQSPTHLIKTRGQQVTLRCSSQSGHNTVSWYQQALGQGPQFIFQYYREEENGRGNFPPRFSGLQFPNYSSELNVNALELDDSALYLCASSLRTGSGNTIYFGEGSWLTVV.